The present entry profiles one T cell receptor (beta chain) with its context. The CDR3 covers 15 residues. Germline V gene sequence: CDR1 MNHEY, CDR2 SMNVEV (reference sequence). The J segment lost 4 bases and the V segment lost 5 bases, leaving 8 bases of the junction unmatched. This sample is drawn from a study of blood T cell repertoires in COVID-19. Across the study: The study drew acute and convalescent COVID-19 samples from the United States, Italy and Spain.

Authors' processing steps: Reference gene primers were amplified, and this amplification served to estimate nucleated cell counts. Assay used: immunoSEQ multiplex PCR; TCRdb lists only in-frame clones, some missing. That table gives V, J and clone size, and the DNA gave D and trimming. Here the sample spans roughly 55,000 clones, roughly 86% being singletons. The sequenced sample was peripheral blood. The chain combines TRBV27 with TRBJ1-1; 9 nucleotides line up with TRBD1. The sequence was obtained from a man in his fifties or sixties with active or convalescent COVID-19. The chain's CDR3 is CASSPGQGMSTEAFF. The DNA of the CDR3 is TGTGCCAGCAGTCCTGGACAGGGGATGAGCACTGAAGCTTTCTTT.